What follows describes a single TCR beta chain. Its antigen is unidentified. These data originate in a study of shared clonotypes between healthy human individuals. Points from the study as a whole: Blood was the sole source, and tissue repertoires probably differ. Shared clonotypes across all four donors exceeded non-shared ones in generation probability.

This CDR3 spans 15 amino acids. Looked up from germline, CDR1 is SGHVS and CDR2 is FQNEAQ. Trimming took 5 bases from V and 4 from J; bases not matched to a gene: 5. Sorted-subset replicate PCR reactions were performed with approximately 180 ng DNA, corresponding to roughly 30,000 T cell genomes. Profiled with immunoSEQ multiplex PCR; TCRdb holds only in-frame clones, not every one. This table has approximately 2.3 million clones, approximately 93% appearing once. Into CD45RA+ naive and CD45RA-negative memory subsets, the CD4+ cells were split. The sequence was collected from a man aged 18 to 29 in good health. Some clones in this sample may be carry-over from other donors' samples. The chain links TRBV7-8 to TRBJ2-5, with 12 bases aligning to TRBD1. Sequencing was carried out using naive CD4+ T cells from PBMCs. Described subset: CD45RA+ positively selected. Here the CDR3 DNA reads TGTGCCAGCAGCACCCGGGACAGGGGGCGAGAGACCCAGTACTTC. This gives the protein CASSTRDRGRETQYF.